A single sample is the source of the 6 T cell receptor beta chains below, sequenced in a study of cytomegalovirus exposure and HLA in healthy donors. The PCR was carried out with 60 Vbeta primers and 13 Jbeta primers. TCRdb keeps only in-frame clones here, not all; method: immunoSEQ multiplex PCR. Of about 190,000 clones in the sample, 60% to 80% are singletons; the top ten hold 1.5% to 2%. The sequenced sample consisted of PBMCs. The receptors come from a woman aged 18-29 years in good health and CMV-seronegative.

V gene TRBV5-8 combines with J gene TRBJ1-5; TRBD1 might be the D (5 bases). Trimming shortened V by 7 bases and J by 1 base, and 15 bases separated the two germline ends. Germline V CDR1 and CDR2: SGHTS, YDEGEE. This CDR3 has 15 amino acids. The DNA of the CDR3 is TGTGCCAGCGATACATGGGGGGTCAGCAATCAGCCCCAGCATTTT. Its protein is CASDTWGVSNQPQHF.

V usage is TRBV4-3 and J usage is TRBJ1-2, with 8 bases matching TRBD1. The germline V gene has CDR1 LGHNA and CDR2 YSLEER. CDR3 length equals 16 residues. V lost 1 base and J lost 3; bases outside the gene matches: 7. Here the CDR3 reads CASSQARTGIDYGYTF. The DNA of the CDR3 is TGCGCCAGCAGCCAAGCCAGGACAGGGATTGACTATGGCTACACCTTC.

Only a few counts were recorded for this clone. The chain uses TRBV28 and TRBJ2-7; the match to TRBD1 covers 8 bases. V trimming: 4 bases; J trimming: 5 bases; junction bases outside the gene matches: 10. Germline CDR1 reads MDHEN; CDR2 reads SYDVKM. The CDR3 spans 15 residues. Here the CDR3 reads CASSSIPTGEDEQYF. The CDR3 nucleotides read TGTGCCAGCAGTTCAATCCCGACAGGGGAGGACGAGCAGTACTTC.

CDR3 DNA: TGTGCCAGCAGCCAGACAGAAGAGAATGAAAAACTGTTTTTT. This codes for CASSQTEENEKLFF. The J gene is TRBJ1-4, the V gene TRBV25-1; weak D call: TRBD1 (5 bases). Trimming removed 6 bases at V and 5 bases at J, with 13 bases between. The length of the CDR3 is 14 residues. The germline gives CDR1 MGHDK, CDR2 SYGVNS.

The V gene is TRBV7-3, the J gene TRBJ2-3, with 9 bases matching TRBD2. Germline CDR1 is SGHTA and CDR2 is FQGTGA. Losses at the gene ends were 1 base for V and 6 bases for J; bases not matched to a gene: 5. This CDR3 region has 15 residues. Here the CDR3 reads CASSLKAAGGDTQYF. CDR3 bases: TGTGCCAGCAGCTTAAAGGCGGCGGGAGGGGATACGCAGTATTTT.

The chain links TRBV19 to TRBJ2-2; 7 bases line up with TRBD2. J gave up 2 bases and V 8 bases, and 11 bases lay outside the gene matches. Germline loops: CDR1 LNHDA, CDR2 SQIVND (reference sequence). There are 16 residues in the CDR3. As DNA, the CDR3 is TGTGCCAGTTTTACTCCGGGAGGTCGTAACACCGGGGAGCTGTTTTTT. This sequence encodes CASFTPGGRNTGELFF. The complete variable domain, with remaining parts taken from reference TRBV19 and TRBJ2-2, reads DGGITQSPKYLFRKEGQNVTLSCEQNLNHDAMYWYRQDPGQGLRLIYYSQIVNDFQKGDIAEGYSVSREKKESFPLTVTSAQKNPTAFYLCASFTPGGRNTGELFFGEGSRLTVL.